This TCR beta chain is drawn from a study of T cells in Graves' hyperthyroidism and ophthalmopathy. The CDR3 is 16 amino acids. Germline CDR1 reads LNHNV; CDR2 reads YYDKDF (reference sequence). Trimming cost V 3 bases and J 7 bases, with 19 bases left between them. Researchers took RNA transcripts and amplified the TCR beta CDR3 regions from them. When the TCR CDR3 underwent first-round RT-PCR, the HTBI primer set was used. MiXCR was run by TCRdb on the multiplex PCR reads, yielding one entry per CDR3 protein. The sample contains 90,000 to 120,000 distinct CDR3 sequences, about 17% of which appear only once. To note about this clonotype: No antigen is known for it.

Study-wide results and limits: Ophthalmopathy was told apart from stable hyperthyroidism by a 13 V-J model.

Specimen: blood. This sequence originates from a woman aged 45-60 years with Graves' hyperthyroidism. V usage is TRBV15 and J usage is TRBJ1-5; D is possibly TRBD1 (6 bases). CDR3 region: CATSRSGTRGGQPQHF. The CDR3 DNA reads TGTGCCACCAGCAGGTCCGGGACAAGGGGCGGACAGCCCCAGCATTTT. Supplemented by reference TRBV15 and TRBJ1-5, the full variable domain reads DAMVIQNPRYQVTQFGKPVTLSCSQTLNHNVMYWYQQKSSQAPKLLFHYYDKDFNNEADTPDNFQSRRPNTSFCFLDIRSPGLGDTAMYLCATSRSGTRGGQPQHFGDGTRLSIL.